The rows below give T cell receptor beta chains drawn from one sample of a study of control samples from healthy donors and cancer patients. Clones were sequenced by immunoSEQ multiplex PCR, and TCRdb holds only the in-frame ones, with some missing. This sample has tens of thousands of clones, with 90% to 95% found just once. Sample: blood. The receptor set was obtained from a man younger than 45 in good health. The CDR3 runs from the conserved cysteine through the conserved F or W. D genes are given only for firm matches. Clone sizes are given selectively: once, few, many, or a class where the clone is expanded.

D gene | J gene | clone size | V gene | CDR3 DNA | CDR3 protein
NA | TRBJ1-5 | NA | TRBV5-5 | TGTGCCAGCAGTCGGTGGGCAGATAGCAATCAGCCCCAGCATTTT | CASSRWADSNQPQHF
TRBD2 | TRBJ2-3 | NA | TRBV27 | TGTGCCAGCAGCGTACTAGCGGGGAGGACAGATACGCAGTATTTT | CASSVLAGRTDTQYF
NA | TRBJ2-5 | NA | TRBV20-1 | TGCAGTGCTAGAGGACAAGAGACCCAGTACTTC | CSARGQETQYF
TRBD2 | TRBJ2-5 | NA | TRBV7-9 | TGTGCCAGCAGCTGGGGACTAGCGTTTCAAGAGACCCAGTACTTC | CASSWGLAFQETQYF
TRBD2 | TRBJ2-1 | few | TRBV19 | TGTGCCAGTAGTATAACTAGCGGAAGACTTCACAATGAGCAGTTCTTC | CASSITSGRLHNEQFF
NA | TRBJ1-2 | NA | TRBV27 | TGTGCCAGCAGGGCCCAGATGGGGTATGGCTACACCTTC | CASRAQMGYGYTF
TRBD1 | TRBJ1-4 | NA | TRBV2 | TGTGCCAGCAGAGCCCAGGGGGCTAATGAAAAACTGTTTTTT | CASRAQGANEKLFF
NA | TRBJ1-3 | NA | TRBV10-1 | TGCGCCAGCAGTGAGTCCGCCTCTGGAAACACCATATATTTT | CASSESASGNTIYF
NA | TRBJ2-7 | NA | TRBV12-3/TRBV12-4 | TGTGCAGGGTCCGGCGGTTACTACGAGCAGTACTTC | CAGSGGYYEQYF
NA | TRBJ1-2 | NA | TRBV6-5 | TGTGCCAGCAGTTCCCGTAGGGGAAACTATGGCTACACCTTC | CASSSRRGNYGYTF
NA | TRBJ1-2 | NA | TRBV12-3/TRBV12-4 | TGTGCCAGCAGTCTTAACACCTATGGCTACACCTTC | CASSLNTYGYTF
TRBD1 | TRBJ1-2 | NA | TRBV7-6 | TGTGCCAGCAGCCCCGGACAGGGGCATAACTATGGCTACACCTTC | CASSPGQGHNYGYTF
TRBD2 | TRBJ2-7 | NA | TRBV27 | TGTGCCAGCAGTTTCGGAGCGGGGGGTGGTGAGCAGTACTTC | CASSFGAGGGEQYF
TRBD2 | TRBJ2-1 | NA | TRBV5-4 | TGTGCCAGCAGCTTGCCGCGGGGGGAATTCAATGAGCAGTTCTTC | CASSLPRGEFNEQFF
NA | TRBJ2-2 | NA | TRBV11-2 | TGTGCCAGCAGCTTTCAAGCTAACACCGGGGAGCTGTTTTTT | CASSFQANTGELFF
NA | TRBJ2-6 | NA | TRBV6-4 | TGTGCCAGCAGTGACCCCTCGGGGGCCAACGTCCTGACTTTC | CASSDPSGANVLTF
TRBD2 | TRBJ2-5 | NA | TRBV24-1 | TGTGCCACCAGTGATTTGGCTAGCGGGGGAGAAGAGACCCAGTACTTC | CATSDLASGGEETQYF
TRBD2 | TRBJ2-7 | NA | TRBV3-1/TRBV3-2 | TGTGCCAGCAGCCCTCCTCGGCGGGAGGGCAGTGAGCAGTACTTC | CASSPPRREGSEQYF
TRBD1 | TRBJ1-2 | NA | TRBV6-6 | TGTGCCAGCAGTTACAGGGACAGGGGGCCGGGTGGCTACACCTTC | CASSYRDRGPGGYTF
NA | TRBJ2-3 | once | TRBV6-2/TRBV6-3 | TGTGCCAGCAGTCTACTAGCTTCGTGGACAGATACGCAGTATTTT | CASSLLASWTDTQYF
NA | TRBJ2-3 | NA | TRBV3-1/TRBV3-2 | TGTGCCAGCAGCCAATCAACCGGGGATACGCAGTATTTT | CASSQSTGDTQYF
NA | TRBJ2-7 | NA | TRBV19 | TGTGCCAGTAGTATGATGGCCCACGCCCACGAGCAGTACTTC | CASSMMAHAHEQYF
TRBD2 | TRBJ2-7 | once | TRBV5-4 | TGTGCCAGCAGTCCGACTAGCGGGAGGTCCTACGAGCAGTACTTC | CASSPTSGRSYEQYF
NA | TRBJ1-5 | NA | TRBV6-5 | TGTGCCAGCAGTTCCACCCTCTACAATCAGCCCCAGCATTTT | CASSSTLYNQPQHF
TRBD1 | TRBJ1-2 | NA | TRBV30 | TGTGCCTGGAGTGTACAAGACAGGGGAGATGGCTACACCTTC | CAWSVQDRGDGYTF
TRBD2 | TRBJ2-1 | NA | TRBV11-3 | TGTGCCAGCAGCTTAGCGTTCGGGACTAGCGACAATGAGCAGTTCTTC | CASSLAFGTSDNEQFF
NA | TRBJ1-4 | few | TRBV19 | TGTGCCAGTAGTCCCCGACAGGCTGCTGCCAATGAAAAACTGTTTTTT | CASSPRQAAANEKLFF
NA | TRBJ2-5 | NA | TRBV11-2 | TGTGCCAGCAGCTTAGTAGAGACCCAGTACTTC | CASSLVETQYF
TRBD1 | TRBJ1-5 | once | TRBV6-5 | TGTGCCAGCAGGAGACAGGGAAGCAATCAGCCCCAGCATTTT | CASRRQGSNQPQHF